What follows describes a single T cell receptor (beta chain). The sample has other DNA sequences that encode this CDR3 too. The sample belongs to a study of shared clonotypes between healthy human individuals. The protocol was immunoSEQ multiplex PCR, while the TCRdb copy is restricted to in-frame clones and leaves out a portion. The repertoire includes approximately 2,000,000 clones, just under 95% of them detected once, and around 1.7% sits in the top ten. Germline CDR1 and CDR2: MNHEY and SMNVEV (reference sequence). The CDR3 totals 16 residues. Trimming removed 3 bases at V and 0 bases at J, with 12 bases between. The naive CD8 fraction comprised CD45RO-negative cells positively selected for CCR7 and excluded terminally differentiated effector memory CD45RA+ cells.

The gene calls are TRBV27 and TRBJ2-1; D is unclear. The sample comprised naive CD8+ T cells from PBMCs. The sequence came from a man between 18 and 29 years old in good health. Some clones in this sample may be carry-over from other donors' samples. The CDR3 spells CASSLLPTSSYNEQFF. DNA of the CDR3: TGTGCCAGCAGTTTGTTACCGACGAGCTCCTACAATGAGCAGTTCTTC.